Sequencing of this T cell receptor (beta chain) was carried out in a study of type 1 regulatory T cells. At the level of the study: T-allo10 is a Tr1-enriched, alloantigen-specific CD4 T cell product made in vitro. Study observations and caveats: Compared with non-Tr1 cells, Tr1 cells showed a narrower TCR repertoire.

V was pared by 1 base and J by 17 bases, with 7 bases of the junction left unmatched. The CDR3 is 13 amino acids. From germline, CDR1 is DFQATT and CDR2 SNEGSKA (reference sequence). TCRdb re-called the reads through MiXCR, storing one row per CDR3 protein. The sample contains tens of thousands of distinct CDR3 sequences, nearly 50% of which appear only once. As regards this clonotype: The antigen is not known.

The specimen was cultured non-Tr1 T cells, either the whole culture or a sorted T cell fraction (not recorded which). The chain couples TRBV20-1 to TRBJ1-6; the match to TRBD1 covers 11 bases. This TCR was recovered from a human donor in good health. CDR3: CSARGTGGGIFHF. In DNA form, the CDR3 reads TGCAGTGCTAGAGGGACAGGGGGCGGAATTTTCCACTTT.